This note documents a single T cell receptor beta chain sequence. Germline CDR1 MDHEN, CDR2 SYDVKM. With 6 bases clipped from V and 7 bases from J, the junction kept 6 bases outside the gene matches. CDR3 length equals 14 residues. Source study methods: The authors estimated nucleated cell counts from reference gene primer amplification. This table comes from immunoSEQ multiplex PCR, and its TCRdb copy is limited to in-frame clones, with some not included. The DNA was the basis for D and trimming; V, J and clone size are from that table. The sample contains hundreds of thousands of clones, approximately 90% of which appear only once. These data are taken from a study of blood T cell repertoires in COVID-19. Study-wide background: Acute and convalescent COVID-19 specimens originated in the United States, Italy and Spain. The cDNA or gDNA used as material had been derived from T cells, B-cell-depleted T cells, or PBMCs.

Input material: peripheral blood. The sequence came from a woman aged 18-35 years who had recovered from COVID-19. This chain joins TRBV28 and TRBJ2-1; 10 bases line up with TRBD2. The CDR3 sequence: CASRTAGGPNEQFF. As DNA, the CDR3 is TGTGCCAGCAGGACAGCGGGAGGGCCTAATGAGCAGTTCTTC.